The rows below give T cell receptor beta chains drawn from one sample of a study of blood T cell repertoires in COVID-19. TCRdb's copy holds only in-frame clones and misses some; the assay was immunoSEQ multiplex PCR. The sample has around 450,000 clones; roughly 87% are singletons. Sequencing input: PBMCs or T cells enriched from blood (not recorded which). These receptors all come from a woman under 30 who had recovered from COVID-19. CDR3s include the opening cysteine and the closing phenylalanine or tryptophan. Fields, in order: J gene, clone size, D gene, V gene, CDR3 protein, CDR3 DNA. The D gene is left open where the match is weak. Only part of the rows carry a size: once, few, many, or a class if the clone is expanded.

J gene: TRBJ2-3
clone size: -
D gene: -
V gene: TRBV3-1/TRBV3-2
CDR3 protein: CASSQDSRTLDDTQYF
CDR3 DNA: TGTGCCAGCAGCCAAGATTCCAGGACTCTGGATGATACGCAGTATTTT

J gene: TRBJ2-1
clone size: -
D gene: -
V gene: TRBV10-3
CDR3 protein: CAISEVGVESEQFF
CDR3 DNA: TGTGCCATCAGTGAAGTAGGGGTAGAGAGTGAGCAGTTCTTC

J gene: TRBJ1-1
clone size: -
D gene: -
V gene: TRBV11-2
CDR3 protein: CASSFSGRGRGPEAFF
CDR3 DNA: TGTGCCAGCAGCTTTTCCGGCCGTGGGAGGGGACCTGAAGCTTTCTTT

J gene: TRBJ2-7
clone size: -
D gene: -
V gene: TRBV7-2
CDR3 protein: CASSHDHFRGSYEQYF
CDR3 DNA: TGTGCCAGCAGCCACGATCACTTCAGGGGATCCTACGAGCAGTACTTC

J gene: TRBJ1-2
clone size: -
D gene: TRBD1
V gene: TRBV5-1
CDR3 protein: CASSFSQGARNGYTF
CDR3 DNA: TGCGCCAGCAGCTTCTCCCAGGGGGCGAGGAATGGCTACACCTTC

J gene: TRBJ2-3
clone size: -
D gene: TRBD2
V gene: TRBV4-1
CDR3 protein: CASSPGLAGATSTDTQYF
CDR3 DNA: TGCGCCAGCAGCCCAGGACTAGCGGGGGCCACTAGCACAGATACGCAGTATTTT

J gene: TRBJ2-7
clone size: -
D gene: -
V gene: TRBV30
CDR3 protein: CAWSRLGEVTEQYF
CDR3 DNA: TGTGCCTGGAGTCGTCTCGGGGAGGTAACCGAGCAGTACTTC

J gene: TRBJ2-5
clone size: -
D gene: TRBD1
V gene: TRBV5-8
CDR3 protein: CASSPATGGDETQYF
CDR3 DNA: TGTGCCAGCAGCCCAGCGACAGGGGGCGATGAGACCCAGTACTTC

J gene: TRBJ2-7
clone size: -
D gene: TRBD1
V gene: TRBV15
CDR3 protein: CATSRERGLGDEQYF
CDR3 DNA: TGTGCCACCAGCAGAGAAAGGGGGCTGGGCGACGAGCAGTACTTC

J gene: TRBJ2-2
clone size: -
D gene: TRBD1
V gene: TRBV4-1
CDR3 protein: CASSLFGKTGQNTGELFF
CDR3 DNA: TGCGCCAGCAGCCTCTTTGGGAAGACAGGGCAGAACACCGGGGAGCTGTTTTTT

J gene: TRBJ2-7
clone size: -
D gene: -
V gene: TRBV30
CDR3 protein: CAWSARQAISYEQYF
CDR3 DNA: TGTGCCTGGAGCGCCAGACAGGCGATCTCCTACGAGCAGTACTTC

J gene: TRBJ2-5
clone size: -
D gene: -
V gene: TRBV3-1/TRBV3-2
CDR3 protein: CASSQGSGRETQYF
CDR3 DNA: TGTGCCAGCAGCCAAGGGTCGGGGAGGGAGACCCAGTACTTC

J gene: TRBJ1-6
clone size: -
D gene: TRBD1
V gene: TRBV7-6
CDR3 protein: CASSKELGTVSSPLHF
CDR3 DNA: TGTGCCAGCAGCAAAGAACTCGGGACAGTGAGTTCACCCCTCCACTTT

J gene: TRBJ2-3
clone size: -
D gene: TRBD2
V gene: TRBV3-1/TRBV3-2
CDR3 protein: CASSPGRAGGSLVSTDTQYF
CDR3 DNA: TGTGCCAGCAGCCCGGGGAGAGCGGGGGGGAGTTTGGTCAGCACAGATACGCAGTATTTT

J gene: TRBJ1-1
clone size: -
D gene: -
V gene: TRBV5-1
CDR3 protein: CASSSYNTEAFF
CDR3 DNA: TGCGCCAGCAGCTCGTATAACACTGAAGCTTTCTTT

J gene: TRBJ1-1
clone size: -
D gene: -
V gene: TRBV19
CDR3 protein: CASALGRKTEAFF
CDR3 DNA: TGTGCCAGCGCCTTGGGGAGGAAGACTGAAGCTTTCTTT

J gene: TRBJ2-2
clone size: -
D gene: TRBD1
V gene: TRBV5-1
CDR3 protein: CASSPGQGRVTGELFF
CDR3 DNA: TGCGCCAGCAGCCCAGGACAGGGGAGGGTCACCGGGGAGCTGTTTTTT

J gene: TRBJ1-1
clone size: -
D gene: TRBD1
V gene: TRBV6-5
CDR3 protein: CASSLQGSPGTEAFF
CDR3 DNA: TGTGCCAGCAGTTTACAGGGGTCACCCGGCACTGAAGCTTTCTTT

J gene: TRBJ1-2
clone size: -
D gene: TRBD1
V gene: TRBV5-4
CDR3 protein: CASSSRQGQLYGYTF
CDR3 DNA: TGTGCCAGCAGCTCCCGACAGGGCCAGCTTTATGGCTACACCTTC

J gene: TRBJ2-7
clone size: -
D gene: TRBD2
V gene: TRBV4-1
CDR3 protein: CASSQRTGGLTGYEQYF
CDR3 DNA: TGCGCCAGCAGCCAAAGGACGGGGGGGCTTACTGGATACGAGCAGTACTTC

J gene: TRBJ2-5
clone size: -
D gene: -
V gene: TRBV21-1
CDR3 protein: CASSKLAGGRTETQYF
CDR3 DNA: TGTGCCAGCAGCAAACTAGCGGGGGGGCGAACAGAGACCCAGTACTTC

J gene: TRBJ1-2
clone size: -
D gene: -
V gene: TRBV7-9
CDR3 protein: CASSLGFGGAHGYTF
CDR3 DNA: TGTGCCAGCAGCTTAGGGTTTGGGGGGGCGCACGGCTACACCTTC

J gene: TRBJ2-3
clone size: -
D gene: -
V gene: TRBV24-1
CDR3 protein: CATSSYRDTQYF
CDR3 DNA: TGTGCCACCAGCAGCTACAGGGATACGCAGTATTTT

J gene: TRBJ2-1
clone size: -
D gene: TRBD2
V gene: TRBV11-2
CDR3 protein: CASRSLAGGGRNEQFF
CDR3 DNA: TGTGCCAGCAGATCTCTAGCGGGGGGAGGGAGGAATGAGCAGTTCTTC

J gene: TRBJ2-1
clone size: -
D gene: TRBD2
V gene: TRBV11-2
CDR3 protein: CASSSHTSGGVNEQFF
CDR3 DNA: TGTGCCAGCAGCTCCCACACTAGCGGGGGGGTAAATGAGCAGTTCTTC

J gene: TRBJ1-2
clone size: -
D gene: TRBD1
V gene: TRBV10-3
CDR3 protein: CAISSGTEANYGYTF
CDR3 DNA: TGTGCCATCAGCTCCGGGACAGAAGCTAACTATGGCTACACCTTC

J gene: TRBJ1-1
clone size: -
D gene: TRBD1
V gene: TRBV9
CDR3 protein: CASSTAQGTEGTEAFF
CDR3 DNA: TGTGCCAGCAGCACAGCTCAGGGGACAGAGGGAACTGAAGCTTTCTTT

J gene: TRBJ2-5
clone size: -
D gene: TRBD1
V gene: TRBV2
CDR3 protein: CASRGDRGETQYF
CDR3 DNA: TGTGCCAGCAGGGGAGACAGGGGGGAGACCCAGTACTTC

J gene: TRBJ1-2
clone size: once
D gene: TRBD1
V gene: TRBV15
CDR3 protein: CATSRGQGDGYTF
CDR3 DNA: TGTGCCACCAGCAGAGGACAGGGGGATGGCTACACCTTC

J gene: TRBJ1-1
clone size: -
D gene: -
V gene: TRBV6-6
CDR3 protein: CASRRTVNTEAFF
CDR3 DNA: TGTGCCAGCAGACGGACAGTCAACACTGAAGCTTTCTTT

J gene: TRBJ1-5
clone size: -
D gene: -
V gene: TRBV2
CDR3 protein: CASSGTVYSNQPQHF
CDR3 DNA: TGTGCCAGCAGTGGGACAGTTTATAGCAATCAGCCCCAGCATTTT